This T cell receptor beta chain was captured by sequencing in a study of response to subunit inactivated influenza vaccine. At least ten counts were recorded for this clonotype. TCRdb recomputed calls from the RT-PCR reads with MiXCR, one row per CDR3 protein. This sample has hundreds of thousands of distinct CDR3 sequences; less than 8% occur once, and the top ten carry approximately 13%. The CDR3 covers 14 residues. Germline values: CDR1 LNHNV, CDR2 YYDKDF (reference sequence). With 1 base removed from V and 2 bases from J, the gap between germline ends came to 7 bases. The input for sequencing was PBMCs from blood, taken 23 to 25 months after vaccination. This chain uses TRBV15 with TRBJ2-3; D is unresolved. The TCR originated in a man aged 50 to 69 who received an inactivated influenza vaccine. The chain's CDR3 is CATSRGVTTDTQYF. In DNA form, the CDR3 reads TGTGCCACCAGCAGAGGTGTCACCACAGATACGCAGTATTTT.